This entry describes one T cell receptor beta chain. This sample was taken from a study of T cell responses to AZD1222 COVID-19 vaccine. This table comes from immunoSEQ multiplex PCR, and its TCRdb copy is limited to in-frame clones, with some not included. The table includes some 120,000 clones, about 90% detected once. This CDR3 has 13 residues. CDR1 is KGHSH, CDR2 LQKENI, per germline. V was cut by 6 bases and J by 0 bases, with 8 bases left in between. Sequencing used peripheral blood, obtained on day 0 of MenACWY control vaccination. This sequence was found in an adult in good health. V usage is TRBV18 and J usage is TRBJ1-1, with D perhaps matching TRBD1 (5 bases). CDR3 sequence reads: CASSPGMNTEAFF. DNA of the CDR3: TGTGCCAGCTCTCCAGGGATGAACACTGAAGCTTTCTTT.